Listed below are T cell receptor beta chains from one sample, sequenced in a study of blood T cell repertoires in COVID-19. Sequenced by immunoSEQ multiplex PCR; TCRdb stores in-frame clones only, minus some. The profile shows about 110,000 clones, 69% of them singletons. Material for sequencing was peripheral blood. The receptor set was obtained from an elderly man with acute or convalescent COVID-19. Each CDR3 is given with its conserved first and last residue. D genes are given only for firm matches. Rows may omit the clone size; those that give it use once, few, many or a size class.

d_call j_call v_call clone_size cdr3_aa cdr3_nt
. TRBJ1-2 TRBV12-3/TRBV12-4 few CASSRGSDYGYTF TGTGCCAGCAGCAGGGGTAGCGACTATGGCTACACCTTC
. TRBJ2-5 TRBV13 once CASSLRLTSRETQYF TGTGCCAGCAGCTTAAGACTAACCTCCCGGGAGACCCAGTACTTC
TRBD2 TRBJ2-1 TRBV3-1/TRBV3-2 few CASSRDLSLREGNEQFF TGTGCCAGCAGCCGAGACCTATCGTTGCGGGAGGGTAATGAGCAGTTCTTC
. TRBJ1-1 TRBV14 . CASSRIGLGNTEAFF TGTGCCAGCAGCCGGATAGGATTGGGCAACACTGAAGCTTTCTTT
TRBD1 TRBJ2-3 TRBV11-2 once CASSPGGLGDTQYF TGTGCCAGCAGCCCAGGGGGCCTGGGAGATACGCAGTATTTT
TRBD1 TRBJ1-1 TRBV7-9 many CASSPGRTGEGDTEAFF TGTGCCAGCAGCCCAGGACGGACAGGGGAAGGGGACACTGAAGCTTTCTTT
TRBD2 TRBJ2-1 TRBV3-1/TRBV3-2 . CASSQGAGSGYNEQFF TGTGCCAGCAGCCAAGGAGCGGGGTCCGGCTACAATGAGCAGTTCTTC
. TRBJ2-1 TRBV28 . CASSLIRGQREYNEQFF TGTGCCAGCAGTTTAATCAGAGGACAGCGCGAGTACAATGAGCAGTTCTTC
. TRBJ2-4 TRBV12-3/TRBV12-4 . CASSSGRAYIQYF TGTGCCAGCAGTTCCGGCAGGGCTTACATTCAGTACTTC
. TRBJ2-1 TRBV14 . CASSHVGPRNEQFF TGTGCCAGCAGCCACGTTGGTCCTAGGAATGAGCAGTTCTTC
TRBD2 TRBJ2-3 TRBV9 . CASSEFTSGDSDTQYF TGTGCCAGCAGCGAATTTACTAGCGGGGATTCAGATACGCAGTATTTT
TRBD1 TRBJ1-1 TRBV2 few CASGRTGRTEAFF TGTGCCAGCGGGAGGACAGGGAGGACTGAAGCTTTCTTT
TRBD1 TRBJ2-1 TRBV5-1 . CASSLGAGGQNEQFF TGCGCCAGCAGCTTGGGGGCAGGGGGCCAGAATGAGCAGTTCTTC
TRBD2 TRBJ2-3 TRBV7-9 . CASSPAGGRDTQYF TGTGCCAGCAGCCCAGCGGGAGGGCGGGATACGCAGTATTTT
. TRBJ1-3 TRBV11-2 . CASSLIGIRGGNTIYF TGTGCCAGCAGCTTAATCGGCATTAGAGGTGGAAACACCATATATTTT
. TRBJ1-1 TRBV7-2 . CASSLVRVGTEAFF TGTGCCAGCAGCTTAGTCAGGGTTGGCACTGAAGCTTTCTTT
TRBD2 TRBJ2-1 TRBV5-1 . CASRTSGRANEQFF TGCGCCAGCAGGACTAGCGGGAGGGCCAATGAGCAGTTCTTC
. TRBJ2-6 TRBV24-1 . CATSGPGSSGANVLTF TGTGCCACCAGTGGTCCCGGGAGCTCTGGGGCCAACGTCCTGACTTTC
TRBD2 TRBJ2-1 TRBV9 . CASSVGIGLGSSYNEQFF TGTGCCAGCAGCGTAGGCATCGGACTAGGGAGCTCCTACAATGAGCAGTTCTTC
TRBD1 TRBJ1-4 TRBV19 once CASRGQKALATNEKLFF TGTGCCAGTAGGGGACAGAAGGCCCTTGCAACTAATGAAAAACTGTTTTTT
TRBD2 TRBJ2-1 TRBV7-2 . CASSVGLAGYNEQFF TGTGCCAGCAGCGTAGGACTAGCGGGATACAATGAGCAGTTCTTC
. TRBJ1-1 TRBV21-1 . CASSKVCQGEAFF TGTGCCAGCAGCAAAGTGTGTCAGGGGGAAGCTTTCTTT
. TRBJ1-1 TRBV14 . CASSQGTVSEAFF TGTGCCAGCAGCCAAGGGACAGTCTCTGAAGCTTTCTTT
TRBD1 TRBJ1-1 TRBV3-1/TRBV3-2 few CASSPTGGGDTEAFF TGTGCCAGCAGCCCGACAGGGGGCGGTGACACTGAAGCTTTCTTT
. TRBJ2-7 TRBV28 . CASSEFGARGYEQYF TGTGCCAGCAGTGAATTTGGCGCCAGGGGCTACGAGCAGTACTTC
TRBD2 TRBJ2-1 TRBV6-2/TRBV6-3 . CASSYRSYASGNNEQFF TGTGCCAGCAGTTATAGGAGCTATGCTAGCGGAAACAATGAGCAGTTCTTC
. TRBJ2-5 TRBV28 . CASSIPGETQYF TGTGCCAGCAGCATCCCAGGAGAGACCCAGTACTTC
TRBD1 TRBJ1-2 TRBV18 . CASSPSGTGGFGYTF TGTGCCAGCTCACCTTCCGGGACAGGGGGTTTTGGCTACACCTTC
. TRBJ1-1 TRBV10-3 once CAISREGATEAFF TGTGCCATCAGTAGGGAAGGGGCGACTGAAGCTTTCTTT
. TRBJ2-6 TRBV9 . CASSDPTGANVLTF TGTGCCAGCAGCGATCCCACTGGGGCCAACGTCCTGACTTTC
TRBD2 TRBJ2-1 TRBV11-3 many CASSLGSSGNNEQFF TGTGCCAGCAGCTTAGGGTCTAGCGGGAACAATGAGCAGTTCTTC
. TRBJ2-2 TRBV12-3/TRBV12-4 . CASLGVPGELFF TGTGCCTCCCTGGGAGTGCCCGGGGAGCTGTTTTTT
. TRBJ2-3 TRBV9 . CASSVGGVYTDTQYF TGTGCCAGCAGCGTAGGGGGAGTATACACAGATACGCAGTATTTT
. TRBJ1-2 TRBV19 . CASSMGYFYTSNYGYTF TGTGCCAGTAGTATGGGCTATTTCTACACCTCCAACTATGGCTACACCTTC
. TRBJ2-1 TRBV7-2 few CASSLLTLNNEQFF TGTGCCAGCAGCTTATTGACATTAAACAATGAGCAGTTCTTC
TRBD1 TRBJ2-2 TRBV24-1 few CATQTRDRGLAGELFF TGTGCCACCCAAACCCGGGACAGGGGGCTCGCCGGGGAGCTGTTTTTT
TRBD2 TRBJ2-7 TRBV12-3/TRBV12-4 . CASSRGGLEQYF TGTGCCAGCAGTCGGGGGGGGTTGGAGCAGTACTTC
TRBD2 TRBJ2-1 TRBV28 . CASGRAAYNEQFF TGTGCCAGCGGGAGGGCCGCCTACAATGAGCAGTTCTTC
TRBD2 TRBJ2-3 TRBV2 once CASSALAGGTDTQYF TGTGCCAGCAGCGCACTAGCGGGAGGCACAGATACGCAGTATTTT
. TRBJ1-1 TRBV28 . CASRRRGSDTEAFF TGTGCCAGCAGGCGGCGAGGGTCTGACACTGAAGCTTTCTTT
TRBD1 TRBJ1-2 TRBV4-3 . CASSQETGVAYGYTF TGCGCCAGCAGCCAAGAAACAGGGGTTGCCTATGGCTACACCTTC
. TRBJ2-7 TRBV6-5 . CASSLERLGNEQYF TGTGCCAGCAGTCTGGAGAGGCTGGGTAACGAGCAGTACTTC